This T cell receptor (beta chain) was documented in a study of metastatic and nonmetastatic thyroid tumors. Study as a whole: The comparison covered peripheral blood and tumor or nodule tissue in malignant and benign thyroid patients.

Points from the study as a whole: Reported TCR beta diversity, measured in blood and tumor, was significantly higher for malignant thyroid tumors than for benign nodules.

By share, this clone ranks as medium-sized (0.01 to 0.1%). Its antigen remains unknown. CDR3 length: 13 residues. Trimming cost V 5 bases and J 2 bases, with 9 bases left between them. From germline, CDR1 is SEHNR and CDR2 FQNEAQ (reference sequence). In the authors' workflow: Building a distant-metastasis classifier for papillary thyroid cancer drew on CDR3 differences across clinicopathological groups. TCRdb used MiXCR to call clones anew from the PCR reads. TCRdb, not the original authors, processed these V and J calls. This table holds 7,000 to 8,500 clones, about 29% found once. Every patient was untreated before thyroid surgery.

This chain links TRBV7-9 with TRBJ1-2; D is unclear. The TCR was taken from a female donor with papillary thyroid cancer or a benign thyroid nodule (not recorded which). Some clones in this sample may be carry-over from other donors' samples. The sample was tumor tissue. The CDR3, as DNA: TGTGCCAGCAGCAATCAGCCGAACTATGGCTACACCTTC. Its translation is CASSNQPNYGYTF.